The rows below give T cell receptor beta chains drawn from one sample of a study of blood T cell repertoires in COVID-19. The assay was immunoSEQ multiplex PCR, and TCRdb's table has in-frame clones only and misses some. The data show 120,000 or so clones, with 85% to 90% seen just once and roughly 7.6% held by the top ten. Input material: peripheral blood. These receptors came from a man between 50 and 59 years old with acute or convalescent COVID-19. Each CDR3 is given without its conserved first and last residue. Clone size is not always given. Where it is, it says once, few, many or a class for expanded clones.

V gene	J gene	clone size	CDR3 length	CDR3 protein
TRBV12-3/TRBV12-4	TRBJ1-1	.	9	ASSFSTEAF
TRBV18	TRBJ1-2	.	12	ASSPGPRGYGYT
TRBV9	TRBJ2-1	.	11	ASSVDSYNEQF
TRBV24-1	TRBJ1-5	.	14	ATSDTTGGRNQPQH
TRBV4-3	TRBJ2-3	.	13	ASSQRQGVGDTQY
TRBV3-1/TRBV3-2	TRBJ1-1	.	14	ASSQGEVAMNTEAF
TRBV27	TRBJ2-7	.	13	ASSYTSGRPYEQY
TRBV5-1	TRBJ1-1	.	14	ASSLPADKWDTEAF
TRBV19	TRBJ1-2	.	15	ASSILVLTGVNYGYT
TRBV11-2	TRBJ2-1	.	14	ASSSRGQGSYNEQF
TRBV14	TRBJ1-2	.	13	ASSQDPGGNYGYT
TRBV2	TRBJ1-5	.	13	ASTLEGGRNQPQH
TRBV4-2	TRBJ2-7	.	13	ASSQGPSDFYEQY
TRBV6-6	TRBJ1-2	.	11	ASSGSGAYGYT
TRBV11-2	TRBJ1-1	.	13	ASSLERGTESEAF
TRBV4-2	TRBJ2-5	.	12	ASSQDRTGETQY
TRBV24-1	TRBJ2-1	.	14	ATSDPRLAEKREQF
TRBV1	TRBJ2-3	.	15	TSSHPGGREITDTQY
TRBV6-5	TRBJ2-5	.	13	ASSPTWGGQETQY
TRBV18	TRBJ1-1	.	14	ASSPANRQGFTEAF
TRBV10-3	TRBJ2-7	.	13	AISEDSTGHYEQY
TRBV11-2	TRBJ2-3	.	16	ASSLASGRKLGTDTQY
TRBV7-2	TRBJ2-5	.	12	ASRRRTSGETQY
TRBV28	TRBJ2-7	.	13	ASSFAGQGAREQY
TRBV7-2	TRBJ1-1	.	10	ASSLYRVEAF
TRBV11-2	TRBJ1-5	.	13	ASSLGTVSNQPQH
TRBV5-1	TRBJ2-3	.	12	ATSSGTSTDTQY
TRBV4-1	TRBJ2-7	.	13	ASSQPGLGPGEQY
TRBV27	TRBJ2-7	.	11	ASSGTKALEQY
TRBV2	TRBJ2-2	few	12	ANRAGVNTGELF
TRBV19	TRBJ1-4	.	13	ASSIQGATNEKLF
TRBV10-3	TRBJ1-4	.	12	AISDRGATEKLF
TRBV24-1	TRBJ2-1	.	16	ATSDPGTSGRTRNEQF
TRBV7-2	TRBJ2-3	.	12	ASSLAASTDTQY
TRBV9	TRBJ2-3	.	13	ASSVSSGSTDTQY
TRBV7-2	TRBJ2-5	.	12	ASSVKAGPETQY
TRBV4-3	TRBJ2-7	once	12	ASSQGRSTYEQY
TRBV6-5	TRBJ2-7	.	13	ASSPGLAGQYEQY
TRBV11-3	TRBJ2-3	once	15	ASSSGASGARGSTQY
TRBV4-1	TRBJ2-1	.	17	ASSQDWTGSLQPYNEQF
TRBV3-1/TRBV3-2	TRBJ2-3	.	13	ASSQDQAGVRAQY